This T cell receptor beta chain was captured by sequencing in a study of T cell repertoires in cytomegalovirus infection. Notes on the study in general: Identification of carriers of CMV plus the relevant HLA was performed using cumulative public TCR beta family frequency. HLA-C-restricted TCR beta clonotypes specific for CMV led the ex vivo response.

From the reads, TCRdb called clonotypes with MiXCR, one entry per CDR3 protein. Here the sample spans hundreds of thousands of distinct CDR3 sequences, roughly 30% being singletons. As to this clonotype: The antigen is undetermined.

Trimming pared 1 base from V and 3 bases from J, leaving 9 bases between. This CDR3 has 15 residues. Germline CDR1 MNHEY, CDR2 SMNVEV (reference sequence). This TCR came from a human donor in good health (CMV status not recorded). Some clones in this sample may be carry-over from other donors' samples. Sample: PBMCs. The gene calls are TRBV27 and TRBJ1-4, with D possibly TRBD1 on 5 matching bases. The CDR3, as DNA: TGTGCCAGCAGTTTATGGGGCACCTCTAATGAAAAACTGTTTTTT. Protein sequence: CASSLWGTSNEKLFF.